Listed here are 29 T cell receptor beta chains from one sample, sequenced in a study of blood T cell repertoires in COVID-19. Clones were sequenced by immunoSEQ multiplex PCR, and TCRdb holds only the in-frame ones, with some missing. The table has about 210,000 clones, approximately 81% seen once. What was sequenced was PBMCs or T cells enriched from blood (not recorded which). The receptor set was obtained from a woman between 45 and 65 years old with acute COVID-19.

The table lists this clone with many counts. V usage is TRBV29-1 and J usage is TRBJ1-2; 12 bases match TRBD1. Looked up from germline, CDR1 is SQVTM and CDR2 is ANQGSEA. The CDR3 sequence is 13 residues long. Trimming took 7 bases from V and 8 from J; bases not matched to a gene: 8. CDR3 sequence (DNA): TGCAGCGCACCGGGACAGGGGGCTTGGGGCTACACCTTC. It is translated as CSAPGQGAWGYTF.

The V and J genes are TRBV7-8 and TRBJ2-1; TRBD2 might be the D (6 bases). This CDR3 has 15 amino acids. Deletions cut 2 bases from V and 8 bases from J, with 16 bases between. The V gene's germline CDR1 is SGHVS and CDR2 FQNEAQ. The CDR3 coding sequence is TGTGCCAGCAGCTTATTGGCGGGATCATTCGATGAGCAGTTCTTC. It yields the protein CASSLLAGSFDEQFF.

In this sample, this clone turned up many times. The rearrangement uses TRBV7-2 and TRBJ2-7, with 9 bases lining up with TRBD2. Looked up from germline, CDR1 is SGHTA and CDR2 is FQGNSA. Germline trimming cut 3 bases from V and 13 bases from J; bases unmatched to any gene: 4. The CDR3 totals 11 residues. The chain's CDR3 is CASSFAGTSYF. For the CDR3, the DNA is TGTGCCAGCAGCTTCGCCGGGACTAGCTACTTC.

The chain joins TRBV7-2 to TRBJ2-7; the D gene is possibly TRBD1 (5 bases). Germline V gene sequence: CDR1 SGHTA, CDR2 FQGNSA. CDR3 length equals 17 residues. Trimming took off 5 bases at V and 3 bases at J, with 23 bases between the two ends. CDR3 sequence reads: CASSLTTRGEKSYEQYF. The CDR3 DNA reads TGTGCCAGCAGCCTCACCACAAGGGGTGAGAAGAGCTACGAGCAGTACTTC.

The genes are TRBV19 and TRBJ2-1, with a weak D call TRBD2 (7 bases). Trimming pared 1 base from V and 5 bases from J, leaving 12 bases between. Germline lookup yields CDR1 LNHDA and CDR2 SQIVND (reference sequence). The length of the CDR3 is 15 residues. CDR3 amino acids: CASSIAGGFHNEQFF. The DNA of the CDR3 is TGTGCCAGTAGTATAGCGGGGGGCTTTCACAATGAGCAGTTCTTC.

The J gene is TRBJ2-1, the V gene TRBV11-1, with 7 positions matching TRBD1. Trimming took 1 base from V and 5 from J; bases not matched to a gene: 5. CDR1 is SGHAT, CDR2 FQDESV, per germline (reference sequence). This CDR3 has 15 residues. CDR3 sequence: CASSLGQGKDNEQFF. For the CDR3, the DNA is TGTGCCAGCAGCTTAGGACAGGGTAAAGACAATGAGCAGTTCTTC.

This clone has just a few counts. The V gene is TRBV7-6, the J gene TRBJ2-7, with D perhaps TRBD2 (6 bases). Trimming took 4 bases from V and 3 from J, leaving 10 bases between them. The CDR3 runs 13 residues. Germline CDR1 SGHVS, CDR2 FNYEAQ. The CDR3 nucleotides are TGTGCCAGCAGCTCCGGGACTTTCTACGAGCAGTACTTC. As protein: CASSSGTFYEQYF. Full variable domain (remainder filled in from reference TRBV7-6 and TRBJ2-7): GAGVSQSPRYKVTKRGQDVALRCDPISGHVSLYWYRQALGQGPEFLTYFNYEAQQDKSGLPNDRFSAERPEGSISTLTIQRTEQRDSAMYRCASSSGTFYEQYFGPGTRLTVT.

The chain has TRBV7-2 and TRBJ2-1; unclear D gene. This CDR3 region has 12 residues. Looked up from germline, CDR1 is SGHTA and CDR2 is FQGNSA. V was pared by 4 bases and J by 9 bases, with 10 bases between. The CDR3 nucleotides read TGTGCCAGCAGCTCCCTTAACATTGAGCAGTTCTTC. Amino acids: CASSSLNIEQFF.

The chain has TRBV15 and TRBJ1-5, with a tentative D call TRBD1 (6 bases). V was pared by 4 bases and J by 2 bases, with 6 bases between. The CDR3 extends over 13 amino acids. Germline assignment: CDR1 LNHNV and CDR2 YYDKDF (reference sequence). The DNA of the CDR3 is TGTGCCACCAGCACAGGGGGCAATCAGCCCCAGCATTTT. It specifies CATSTGGNQPQHF.

The rearrangement uses TRBV12-3 or TRBV12-4 and TRBJ1-1; 7 positions agree with TRBD1. There are 13 residues in the CDR3. The V gene end was trimmed by 5 bases and the J gene end by 4 bases; junction bases not matched to a gene: 4. The CDR3, as DNA: TGTGCCAGCAGTCTACAGGGGTTCACTGAAGCTTTCTTT. Translated, it gives CASSLQGFTEAFF.

This chain links TRBV19 with TRBJ2-3, with 7 bases matching TRBD1. CDR3 length equals 15 residues. Germline loops: CDR1 LNHDA, CDR2 SQIVND (reference sequence). The ends lost 6 bases at V and 6 bases at J; junction bases unmatched: 12. This chain's CDR3 is CASSFYGQADDTQYF. As DNA, the CDR3 is TGTGCCAGTAGCTTCTACGGACAGGCTGACGATACGCAGTATTTT.

The chain recombines TRBV24-1 with TRBJ2-1; 14 nucleotides match TRBD2. J lost 8 bases, V lost 2 bases, and 7 bases had no gene match. Per germline, CDR1 KGHDR and CDR2 SFDVKD. The CDR3 runs to 17 residues. Here the CDR3 reads CATSDWGTSGSLHEQFF. The CDR3, as DNA: TGTGCCACCAGTGATTGGGGGACTAGCGGGAGCCTGCATGAGCAGTTCTTC.

The chain uses TRBV6-5 and TRBJ2-7; D possibly corresponds to TRBD1 (6 bases). Germline V gives CDR1 MNHEY, CDR2 SVGAGI. V lost 0 bases and J lost 2, with 8 bases in between. The CDR3 is made up of 14 amino acids. The CDR3 DNA reads TGTGCCAGCAGTTACTCGCAGGGGACCTACGAGCAGTACTTC. Protein product: CASSYSQGTYEQYF.

The rearrangement links TRBV9 to TRBJ1-1; a possible D gene is TRBD1 (6 bases). Germline CDR1 is SGDLS and CDR2 is YYNGEE. The CDR3 runs to 13 residues. V was cut by 3 bases and J by 2 bases, with 8 bases left in between. CDR3: CASSAGTNTEAFF. In DNA, the CDR3 is TGTGCCAGCAGCGCGGGGACAAACACTGAAGCTTTCTTT. Filled out from reference TRBV9 and TRBJ1-1, the complete variable domain reads DSGVTQTPKHLITATGQRVTLRCSPRSGDLSVYWYQQSLDQGLQFLIQYYNGEERAKGNILERFSAQQFPDLHSELNLSSLELGDSALYFCASSAGTNTEAFFGQGTRLTVV.

The chain recombines TRBV2 with TRBJ1-5, with D maybe TRBD1 (5 bases). CDR1 and CDR2 (germline): SNHLY, FYNNEI. Trimming left V 5 bases short and J 4 bases short, with 12 bases between. The CDR3 is 14 amino acids. The CDR3 bases are TGTGCCAGCAGTCTTTTGGGGGGAAATCAGCCCCAGCATTTT. Translated, it gives CASSLLGGNQPQHF.

This clone was detected a few times. This sequence joins TRBV11-2 and TRBJ1-6; tentative D call: TRBD1 (6 bases). V was shortened by 4 bases and J by 9 bases, with 22 bases between the two germline ends. Germline V gives CDR1 SGHAT, CDR2 FQNNGV. This CDR3 is 17 amino acids long. CDR3: CASSSVGGGRGTSPLHF. The DNA of the CDR3 is TGTGCCAGCAGCTCCGTTGGGGGGGGCAGGGGAACTTCACCCCTCCACTTT.

CDR3 protein: CASSSQTSRGAGELFF. The CDR3 nucleotides are TGCGCCAGCAGCTCCCAGACTAGCCGGGGGGCCGGGGAGCTGTTTTTT. The chain combines TRBV5-1 with TRBJ2-2; 7 bases align to TRBD2. V was pared by 3 bases and J by 6 bases, with 11 bases of the junction left unmatched. Germline assignment: CDR1 SGHRS and CDR2 YFSETQ. The CDR3 has 16 residues.

The chain couples TRBV28 to TRBJ1-5, with TRBD1 matching 12 bases. The CDR3 sequence is 16 residues long. Germline-derived CDR1 and CDR2 are MDHEN and SYDVKM. J was trimmed by 4 bases and V by 7 bases; bases with no gene match: 8. The CDR3 sequence is CASTDRGQGANQPQHF. The DNA of the CDR3 is TGTGCCAGCACCGATCGGGGACAGGGGGCAAATCAGCCCCAGCATTTT. The full variable domain, with the rest looked up from reference TRBV28 and TRBJ1-5, is DVKVTQSSRYLVKRTGEKVFLECVQDMDHENMFWYRQDPGLGLRLIYFSYDVKMKEKGDIPEGYSVSREKKERFSLILESASTNQTSMYLCASTDRGQGANQPQHFGDGTRLSIL.

The chain carries TRBV25-1 and TRBJ2-7; D might be TRBD2 (5 bases). The CDR3 loop spans 14 amino acids. Per germline, CDR1 MGHDK and CDR2 SYGVNS. V gave up 4 bases and J gave up 6 bases, with 16 bases separating them. CDR3 loop: CASSGRQRAFEQYF. Written as DNA, the CDR3 is TGTGCCAGCAGTGGTCGTCAGAGGGCCTTCGAGCAGTACTTC.

The rearrangement links TRBV7-9 to TRBJ2-7; 9 nucleotides line up with TRBD1. This CDR3 comprises 16 residues. Per the germline V gene, CDR1 is SEHNR and CDR2 is FQNEAQ (reference sequence). V was clipped by 5 bases and J by 4 bases; unmatched bases: 12. The CDR3 DNA reads as TGTGCCAGCAGCCCGAGGACCGGGACAGGGAGGTACGAGCAGTACTTC. Translating gives CASSPRTGTGRYEQYF. Complete variable domain (other parts from reference TRBV7-9 and TRBJ2-7): DTGVSQNPRHKITKRGQNVTFRCDPISEHNRLYWYRQTLGQGPEFLTYFQNEAQLEKSRLLSDRFSAERPKGSFSTLEIQRTEQGDSAMYLCASSPRTGTGRYEQYFGPGTRLTVT.

The gene calls are TRBV19 and TRBJ1-5; unclear D gene. CDR1 and CDR2 from the germline V gene are LNHDA and SQIVND (reference sequence). Trimming took off 0 bases at V and 0 bases at J, with 9 bases between the two ends. CDR3 length: 16 residues. This CDR3 reads CASSIETDYSNQPQHF. The CDR3 region has the DNA TGTGCCAGTAGTATAGAAACGGACTATAGCAATCAGCCCCAGCATTTT.

The chain recombines TRBV27 with TRBJ1-1; D is ambiguous. Germline-derived CDR1 and CDR2 are MNHEY and SMNVEV (reference sequence). The ends were cut back, 0 bases at V and 8 bases at J, with 10 bases in the middle. There are 13 residues in the CDR3. The CDR3, as DNA: TGTGCCAGCAGTTTATCCAGGTCCACCGAAGCTTTCTTT. Its protein is CASSLSRSTEAFF.

The chain combines TRBV19 with TRBJ2-7; D may be TRBD1 (5 bases). The CDR3 totals 14 residues. V was cut by 4 bases and J by 5 bases, with 15 bases left in between. Looked up from germline, CDR1 is LNHDA and CDR2 is SQIVND (reference sequence). Here the CDR3 DNA reads TGTGCCAGTAGTAAACTTACAGGATCTCACGAGCAGTACTTC. This sequence encodes CASSKLTGSHEQYF.

V is TRBV14 and J is TRBJ1-2; no clear D. Germline V gene lookup returns CDR1 SGHDN and CDR2 FVKESK. The CDR3 covers 13 residues. Deletions cut 1 base from V and 7 bases from J, with 10 bases between. In nucleotides, the CDR3 is TGTGCCAGCAGCCAAGTCACAGTATCTGGCTACACCTTC. Protein sequence: CASSQVTVSGYTF.

The rearrangement joins TRBV28 to TRBJ1-6; D remains unclear. This CDR3 contains 17 residues. The V gene's germline CDR1 is MDHEN and CDR2 SYDVKM. The germline V and J ends were trimmed by 2 bases and 5 bases, with 16 bases remaining between them. The CDR3 loop is CASSLPVFGRDNSPLHF. The CDR3 bases are TGTGCCAGCAGTTTACCGGTTTTTGGGCGGGATAATTCACCCCTCCACTTT.

This clone has just one count. The chain has TRBV7-9 and TRBJ1-5, with D possibly being TRBD1 (5 bases). Trimming shortened V by 5 bases and J by 2 bases, and 22 bases separated the two germline ends. The CDR3 contains 18 residues. Germline V gives CDR1 SEHNR, CDR2 FQNEAQ (reference sequence). The CDR3 is CASSTIGAGGLGNQPQHF. In DNA, the CDR3 is TGTGCCAGCAGCACAATTGGGGCGGGAGGTCTGGGCAATCAGCCCCAGCATTTT.

The genes are TRBV11-3 and TRBJ2-5; maybe TRBD2 (5 bases). V lost 0 bases, J lost 1 base, and 9 bases lay in between. The CDR3 has 15 amino acids. CDR1 SGHNT and CDR2 YENEEA come from the germline V gene. The CDR3 loop reads CASSLEVAGQETQYF. The CDR3, as DNA: TGTGCCAGCAGCTTAGAGGTCGCGGGCCAAGAGACCCAGTACTTC.

The chain employs TRBV28 and TRBJ1-1; D is unresolved. The length of the CDR3 is 14 residues. CDR1 is MDHEN and CDR2 is SYDVKM in the germline V gene. Trimming shortened V by 3 bases and J by 3 bases, and 11 bases separated the two germline ends. The CDR3 DNA sequence: TGTGCCAGCAGTTTGCGAGGGCTTTACACTGAAGCTTTCTTT. As protein: CASSLRGLYTEAFF.

V and J are TRBV6-5 and TRBJ2-1; 9 bases match TRBD2. V lost 7 bases to trimming and J lost 0 bases; unmatched junction nucleotides: 1. Germline assignment: CDR1 MNHEY and CDR2 SVGAGI. CDR3 length equals 14 residues. The CDR3 DNA reads as TGTGCCAGCACTAGCGGGGTCTCCTACAATGAGCAGTTCTTC. Amino acids: CASTSGVSYNEQFF.